This TCR beta chain was obtained from a study of CD8+ T cells in alopecia areata. As the sequencing template, cDNA was produced by extracting RNA and reverse transcribing it. The repertoire was sequenced with immunoSEQ multiplex PCR; TCRdb's copy has only in-frame clones and lacks some. This sample yields about 160,000 clones, of which around 71% are seen a single time; about 0.94% belongs to the top ten. In regard to this clone: Its matching antigen is unknown.

CDR1 and CDR2 (germline): SEHNR, FQNEAQ (reference sequence). Trimming stripped 3 bases from V and 8 bases from J, with 9 bases between. CDR3 length: 12 amino acids. Regarding the study as a whole: Administration of tofacitinib significantly diminished scalp clonality and expanded CD8+ clones within the top 100. Any link of baseline CD8+ expansion to response, resting on one nonresponder, remains uncertain.

Treatment here: oral pan-JAK inhibitor, 5-10 mg twice daily. Lesional scalp punch biopsies and peripheral blood were collected from alopecia areata patients. The receptor comes from a human donor with alopecia areata. J is TRBJ2-3 and V is TRBV7-9; D is possibly TRBD2 (6 bases). Sequencing used CD4+ T cells sorted from blood, obtained at week 4, from a patient treated with tofacitinib. CDR3 in DNA: TGTGCCAGCAGCTTCGAGGAGGGTACGCAGTATTTT. Translation: CASSFEEGTQYF. The variable domain in full, with the rest retrieved from reference TRBV7-9 and TRBJ2-3, is DTGVSQNPRHKITKRGQNVTFRCDPISEHNRLYWYRQTLGQGPEFLTYFQNEAQLEKSRLLSDRFSAERPKGSFSTLEIQRTEQGDSAMYLCASSFEEGTQYFGPGTRLTVL.